This TCR beta chain was captured by sequencing in a study of blood T cell repertoires in COVID-19. Study information: COVID-19 samples collected from the United States, Italy and Spain covered acute and convalescent phases. In each case, the material was cDNA or gDNA derived from T cells, B-cell-depleted T cells, or PBMCs.

Original processing methods: Amplification with reference gene primers provided the estimates of nucleated cell counts. Sequencing used immunoSEQ multiplex PCR; TCRdb keeps in-frame clones, though not all of them. V and J calls and clone size are as listed in that table; D and trimming were resolved from the DNA. Among about 190,000 clones listed, under 80% were seen once. Germline V gene data show CDR1 as SGHAT and CDR2 as FQNNGV. V was clipped by 4 bases and J by 0 bases, with 15 bases between them. The CDR3 has 16 residues. The origin of this receptor is a woman in her fifties or sixties with acute or convalescent COVID-19. The sequenced sample consisted of peripheral blood. The V call is TRBV11-2, the J call TRBJ1-1; D remains ambiguous. The CDR3 DNA reads as TGTGCCAGCAGCTCCATAGTCCCGAAAATGAACACTGAAGCTTTCTTT. It specifies CASSSIVPKMNTEAFF. The full variable domain, its missing parts supplied by reference TRBV11-2 and TRBJ1-1, is EAGVAQSPRYKIIEKRQSVAFWCNPISGHATLYWYQQILGQGPKLLIQFQNNGVVDDSQLPKDRFSAERLKGVDSTLKIQPAKLEDSAVYLCASSSIVPKMNTEAFFGQGTRLTVV.